Listed below are T cell receptor beta chains from one sample, sequenced in a study of T cell repertoires in cytomegalovirus infection. TCRdb used MiXCR to reprocess the reads, holding one entry per CDR3 protein. The sample has under 150,000 distinct CDR3 sequences, about 33% seen once; the top ten hold more than 35%. For these TCRs, the target antigens are not known. The sample consisted of CD8+ T cells from cultured PBMCs, taken from culture after CMV antigen stimulation. The receptors were sampled from a human donor in good health (CMV status not recorded). Some clones in this sample may be carry-over from other donors' samples. CDR3s include the opening cysteine and the closing phenylalanine or tryptophan. The D gene is left open where the match is weak. The size field is filled for only some rows; it gives once, few, many or a size class.

v_gene: TRBV20-1
abundance: -
j_gene: TRBJ2-5
d_gene: -
CDR3nt: TGCAGTGCTCGCATTGGGGACGCACAAGAGACCCAGTACTTC
CDR3aa: CSARIGDAQETQYF

v_gene: TRBV5-1
abundance: few
j_gene: TRBJ1-2
d_gene: -
CDR3nt: TGCGCCAGCAGCCTGCAGGGAATTGTGATCAGAGACTATGGCTACACCTTC
CDR3aa: CASSLQGIVIRDYGYTF

v_gene: TRBV28
abundance: -
j_gene: TRBJ1-5
d_gene: -
CDR3nt: TGTGCCAGCATGGCGTTAAGGGAAAATCAGCCCCAGCATTTT
CDR3aa: CASMALRENQPQHF

v_gene: TRBV2
abundance: few
j_gene: TRBJ1-2
d_gene: TRBD1
CDR3nt: TGTGCCAGCAGAAAAGGGACAGAAACGATCTATGGCTACACCTTC
CDR3aa: CASRKGTETIYGYTF

v_gene: TRBV24-1
abundance: many
j_gene: TRBJ2-1
d_gene: -
CDR3nt: TGTGCCACCAGTGATCCGTGGGACAATGAGCAGTTCTTC
CDR3aa: CATSDPWDNEQFF

v_gene: TRBV12-3/TRBV12-4
abundance: -
j_gene: TRBJ1-5
d_gene: -
CDR3nt: TGTGCCAGCAGAGGACCGGCTAGCAATCAGCCCCAGCATTTT
CDR3aa: CASRGPASNQPQHF

v_gene: TRBV25-1
abundance: many
j_gene: TRBJ2-1
d_gene: TRBD1
CDR3nt: TGTGCCAGCGACCCGGGACAGGGTGAACCCGAGGTCTACAATGAGCAGTTCTTC
CDR3aa: CASDPGQGEPEVYNEQFF

v_gene: TRBV4-1
abundance: -
j_gene: TRBJ1-1
d_gene: TRBD1
CDR3nt: TGCGCCAGCAGCCAAGATTCGGGACAGGGGATGAACACTGAAGCTTTCTTT
CDR3aa: CASSQDSGQGMNTEAFF

v_gene: TRBV11-2
abundance: -
j_gene: TRBJ1-4
d_gene: -
CDR3nt: TGTGCCAGCAGCTTACTAGGGTCGGTTAATGAAAAACTGTTTTTT
CDR3aa: CASSLLGSVNEKLFF

v_gene: TRBV12-3/TRBV12-4
abundance: few
j_gene: TRBJ2-1
d_gene: -
CDR3nt: TGTGCCAGCAGCTTGCTCTGGGAGCAGTTCTTC
CDR3aa: CASSLLWEQFF

v_gene: TRBV27
abundance: -
j_gene: TRBJ1-1
d_gene: -
CDR3nt: TGTGCCAGCACCCCGGGGGGATACACTGAAGCTTTCTTT
CDR3aa: CASTPGGYTEAFF

v_gene: TRBV5-6
abundance: -
j_gene: TRBJ2-1
d_gene: TRBD1
CDR3nt: TGTGCCAGCAGCTGGGGGACAGGGCCGATCGCCGATGAGCAGTTCTTC
CDR3aa: CASSWGTGPIADEQFF

v_gene: TRBV6-5
abundance: -
j_gene: TRBJ2-1
d_gene: -
CDR3nt: TGTGCCAGCAAGGGGGTGAACAATGAGCAGTTCTTC
CDR3aa: CASKGVNNEQFF

v_gene: TRBV4-3
abundance: many
j_gene: TRBJ1-1
d_gene: -
CDR3nt: TGCGCCAGCAGCCAAGAGGGGAGAAGTGGTGTTGAAGCTTTCTTT
CDR3aa: CASSQEGRSGVEAFF

v_gene: TRBV4-3
abundance: -
j_gene: TRBJ2-1
d_gene: TRBD1
CDR3nt: TGCGCCAGCAGCCAAGATCGAGGGGGCCTAGGCAATGAGCAGTTCTTC
CDR3aa: CASSQDRGGLGNEQFF

v_gene: TRBV6-8
abundance: -
j_gene: TRBJ2-1
d_gene: TRBD1
CDR3nt: TGTGCCAGCAGACCCCTACGGGGCCCGGGACAGAGTTTCCTTTACAATGAGCAGTTCTTC
CDR3aa: CASRPLRGPGQSFLYNEQFF